A single sample gave rise to the 27 T cell receptor beta chains below, sequenced in a study of control samples from healthy donors and cancer patients. The assay was immunoSEQ multiplex PCR, and TCRdb's table has in-frame clones only and misses some. The sample carries approximately 80,000 clones, 70% to 90% recorded once. Sequenced input: blood. The receptors come from a woman between 45 and 65 years old in good health.

J is TRBJ2-6 and V is TRBV19; D may be TRBD2 (5 bases). Trimming left V 5 bases short and J 3 bases short, with 11 bases between. Germline CDR1 reads LNHDA; CDR2 reads SQIVND (reference sequence). The CDR3 sequence is 15 residues long. This CDR3 is CASSLWGDGANVLTF. The CDR3 nucleotides are TGTGCCAGTAGTCTATGGGGAGATGGGGCCAACGTCCTGACTTTC.

The chain links TRBV4-1 to TRBJ1-4, with 8 bases matching TRBD1. Germline values: CDR1 MGHRA, CDR2 YSYEKL. J gave up 5 bases and V 3 bases, and 14 bases lay outside the gene matches. CDR3 length: 18 amino acids. CDR3 in amino acids: CASSQLTRVGQGNEKLFF. The CDR3 DNA sequence: TGCGCCAGCAGCCAGCTTACTCGAGTTGGACAGGGAAATGAAAAACTGTTTTTT.

The chain links TRBV19 to TRBJ1-3, with a weak D call TRBD1 (5 bases). V was clipped by 4 bases and J by 0 bases, with 16 bases between them. Germline CDR1 is LNHDA and CDR2 is SQIVND (reference sequence). The CDR3 loop spans 17 amino acids. CDR3 nucleotides: TGTGCCAGTAGTAGGAGTATGGGACTGAGCTCTGGAAACACCATATATTTT. It is translated as CASSRSMGLSSGNTIYF.

In nucleotides, the CDR3 is TGCGCCAGCAGCTCCCAGACAGGCATGAACACTGAAGCTTTCTTT. Protein: CASSSQTGMNTEAFF. The chain uses TRBV5-1 and TRBJ1-1; D is perhaps TRBD1 (6 bases). Trimming shortened V by 3 bases and J by 0 bases, and 12 bases separated the two germline ends. Germline CDR1 reads SGHRS; CDR2 reads YFSETQ. The CDR3 extends over 15 amino acids.

J is TRBJ1-1 and V is TRBV27; TRBD1 is a possible D gene (5 bases). The CDR3 has 17 residues. CDR1 is MNHEY, CDR2 SMNVEV, per germline (reference sequence). V was trimmed by 0 bases and J by 6 bases, leaving 20 bases between them. The CDR3 DNA reads as TGTGCCAGCAGTTTATCGAGGGGTAAGTGGTTCGGGGCTGAAGCTTTCTTT. Protein: CASSLSRGKWFGAEAFF.

The gene calls are TRBV5-6 and TRBJ2-7; D ambiguous. In germline, CDR1 is SGHDT, CDR2 YYEEEE. With 6 bases removed from V and 7 bases from J, the gap between germline ends came to 17 bases. The CDR3 spans 13 residues. CDR3 sequence (DNA): TGTGCCAGCACCAGATCTAATGGGCGGGAGCAGTACTTC. This sequence encodes CASTRSNGREQYF.

The chain has TRBV6-6 and TRBJ2-7; a possible D gene is TRBD1 (7 bases). V was clipped by 6 bases and J by 11 bases, with 17 bases between them. The CDR3 sequence is 12 residues long. Germline assignment: CDR1 MNHNY and CDR2 SVGAGI (reference sequence). The CDR3 here is CASSQSGDREYF. CDR3 coding DNA: TGTGCCAGCAGCCAGTCGGGGGACAGAGAGTACTTC.

This chain connects TRBV24-1 to TRBJ2-5, with a tentative D call TRBD1 (6 bases). Germline CDR1 and CDR2: KGHDR and SFDVKD. Between the trimmed V and J ends, which lost 4 bases and 4 bases, there was a span of 12 bases. CDR3 length: 14 amino acids. In DNA form, the CDR3 reads TGTGCCACCAGTGACGGAACAGGGTCAGAGACCCAGTACTTC. This translates into CATSDGTGSETQYF.

The chain has TRBV5-6 and TRBJ2-1, with D possibly TRBD2 on 6 matching bases. CDR1 SGHDT and CDR2 YYEEEE come from the germline V gene. CDR3 length: 15 residues. The ends were cut back, 2 bases at V and 10 bases at J, with 19 bases in the middle. CDR3 sequence (DNA): TGTGCCAGCAGCTTAGGTTATTTTGAGGGGAGGGAGCAGTTCTTC. Translating gives CASSLGYFEGREQFF.

The J gene is TRBJ1-1, the V gene TRBV2; TRBD1 might be the D (5 bases). In germline, CDR1 is SNHLY, CDR2 FYNNEI. V gave up 6 bases and J gave up 5 bases, with 13 bases separating them. This CDR3 has 13 amino acids. CDR3 sequence: CASRDTGATEAFF. CDR3 sequence (DNA): TGTGCCAGCAGGGACACAGGTGCAACTGAAGCTTTCTTT.

The chain carries TRBV6-5 and TRBJ1-6, with D uncertain. The V gene's germline CDR1 is MNHEY and CDR2 SVGAGI. V lost 6 bases and J 7 bases, leaving 13 bases between the germline ends. The CDR3 is made up of 14 amino acids. DNA for the CDR3: TGTGCCAGCAGAGATAACCCAGACAATTCACCCCTCCACTTT. Its protein product is CASRDNPDNSPLHF.

The V and J genes are TRBV6-1 and TRBJ2-3; 7 bases align to TRBD2. V gave up 0 bases and J gave up 5 bases; unmatched junction bases: 2. The CDR3 extends over 14 amino acids. Germline V gives CDR1 MNHNS, CDR2 SASEGT. CDR3 bases: TGTGCCAGCAGTGAAGCGGGGAGGGGAGATACGCAGTATTTT. This sequence encodes CASSEAGRGDTQYF.

V is TRBV20-1 and J is TRBJ2-3; D uncertain. The CDR3 has 11 residues. V shed 8 bases and J shed 4 bases, with 10 bases lying between them. CDR1 and CDR2 (germline): DFQATT, SNEGSKA (reference sequence). Here the CDR3 DNA reads TGCAGTCAGCAATGGGCAGATACGCAGTATTTT. Its translation: CSQQWADTQYF.

CDR3 amino acids: CAISEFGQTREQYF. The CDR3, as DNA: TGTGCCATCAGTGAGTTTGGACAAACCCGGGAGCAGTACTTC. The gene calls are TRBV10-3 and TRBJ2-7; a possible D gene is TRBD1 (5 bases). Germline V gene sequence: CDR1 ENHRY, CDR2 SYGVKD. V gave up 1 base and J gave up 7 bases, with 14 bases separating them. The CDR3 covers 14 residues.

The V gene is TRBV4-1, the J gene TRBJ1-1, with D perhaps TRBD1 (6 bases). The CDR3 loop spans 15 amino acids. V was cut by 4 bases and J by 1 base, with 13 bases left in between. Germline CDR1 and CDR2: MGHRA and YSYEKL. The CDR3 region has the DNA TGCGCCAGCAGCCGAGGGAGAGGGGGGAACACTGAAGCTTTCTTT. The encoded protein is CASSRGRGGNTEAFF.

The gene calls are TRBV3-1 (or the pseudogene TRBV3-2) and TRBJ2-3; no clear D gene. Germline V CDR1 and CDR2: LGHDT, YNNKEL (reference sequence). The CDR3 consists of 12 residues. V shed 2 bases and J shed 4 bases, with 4 bases lying between them. In DNA form, the CDR3 reads TGTGCCAGCAGCCAAAATGCAGATACGCAGTATTTT. Translating gives CASSQNADTQYF.

The rearrangement uses TRBV12-3 or TRBV12-4 and TRBJ1-2; the D gene is possibly TRBD1 (6 bases). The ends were cut back, 3 bases at V and 8 bases at J, with 13 bases in the middle. The CDR3 sequence is 13 residues long. The CDR3 is CASSFGQLGGYTF. CDR3 sequence (DNA): TGTGCCAGCAGTTTTGGACAGTTAGGCGGCTACACCTTC.

The genes are TRBV3-1 (or the pseudogene TRBV3-2) and TRBJ2-2; the D gene is possibly TRBD2 (6 bases). This CDR3 is built from 19 residues. CDR1 is LGHDT, CDR2 YNNKEL, per germline (reference sequence). The V end was cut by 2 bases, the J end by 5 bases, with 24 bases between. The CDR3 DNA sequence: TGTGCCAGCAGCCAATACCCCGGCCGGGACTCGAGTTGGACCGGGGAGCTGTTTTTT. Translated: CASSQYPGRDSSWTGELFF.

This clone was found a few times. The chain has TRBV3-1 (or the pseudogene TRBV3-2) and TRBJ1-2; D is unresolved. The germline V and J ends were trimmed by 0 bases and 6 bases, with 14 bases remaining between them. This CDR3 spans 15 amino acids. Germline V lookup: CDR1 LGHDT, CDR2 YNNKEL (reference sequence). In DNA, the CDR3 is TGTGCCAGCAGCCAAGATATGGGAGGGTTTAATGGCTACACCTTC. Translated: CASSQDMGGFNGYTF.

The J gene is TRBJ2-3, the V gene TRBV4-1; D remains unclear. The CDR3 covers 15 residues. Germline CDR1 is MGHRA and CDR2 is YSYEKL. V lost 1 base and J lost 2, with 10 bases in between. CDR3 loop: CASSQGGPATDTQYF. CDR3 DNA: TGCGCCAGCAGCCAAGGTGGTCCGGCCACAGATACGCAGTATTTT.

The chain couples TRBV7-9 to TRBJ2-3; the D is unclear. Germline V CDR1 and CDR2: SEHNR, FQNEAQ (reference sequence). The CDR3 contains 16 residues. Trimming left V 4 bases short and J 2 bases short, with 16 bases between. In nucleotides, the CDR3 is TGTGCCAGCAGCTACGGGTTTAGTCTTGACACAGATACGCAGTATTTT. It yields the protein CASSYGFSLDTDTQYF.

This clone has more than one count but fewer than ten. The chain is built from TRBV7-2 and TRBJ1-4; D gene unclear. The CDR3 has 12 amino acids. V lost 2 bases to trimming and J lost 2 bases, with 0 bases between them. Germline V gene lookup returns CDR1 SGHTA and CDR2 FQGNSA. The CDR3 loop reads CASSLTNEKLFF. For the CDR3, the DNA is TGTGCCAGCAGCTTAACTAATGAAAAACTGTTTTTT.

This chain uses TRBV5-6 with TRBJ2-5, with D hard to call. The CDR3 extends over 14 amino acids. V was shortened by 3 bases and J by 3 bases, with 12 bases between the two germline ends. Germline CDR1 is SGHDT and CDR2 is YYEEEE. The CDR3 DNA sequence: TGTGCCAGCAGCTCGCCATCAAGGGAAGAGACCCAGTACTTC. Amino acids: CASSSPSREETQYF.

CDR3: CASTHGHKRTGYTF. The CDR3 coding sequence is TGTGCCAGCACCCACGGACATAAGAGGACTGGCTACACCTTC. The rearrangement joins TRBV11-2 to TRBJ1-2; a weak D match, TRBD1 (5 bases). This CDR3 spans 14 amino acids. V lost 7 bases and J 7 bases, leaving 19 bases between the germline ends. Germline V gene lookup returns CDR1 SGHAT and CDR2 FQNNGV. The variable domain in full, with the rest retrieved from reference TRBV11-2 and TRBJ1-2, is EAGVAQSPRYKIIEKRQSVAFWCNPISGHATLYWYQQILGQGPKLLIQFQNNGVVDDSQLPKDRFSAERLKGVDSTLKIQPAKLEDSAVYLCASTHGHKRTGYTFGSGTRLTVV.

The CDR3 coding sequence is TGTGCCAGCAGTAATTACAGGGGGCCATTACTATTAGCCAAAAACATTCAGTACTTC. Translation: CASSNYRGPLLLAKNIQYF. The gene calls are TRBV2 and TRBJ2-4; 9 nucleotides agree with TRBD1. Trimming removed 5 bases from V and 0 bases from J; junction bases left unmatched: 14. This CDR3 is built from 19 residues. From germline, CDR1 is SNHLY and CDR2 FYNNEI.

V and J are TRBV6-6 and TRBJ1-1; D unclear. Between the trimmed V and J ends, which lost 8 bases and 0 bases, there was a span of 19 bases. Germline CDR1 reads MNHNY; CDR2 reads SVGAGI (reference sequence). The CDR3 has 16 residues. CDR3 in amino acids: CASSPPDGLMNTEAFF. In nucleotides, the CDR3 is TGTGCCAGCTCTCCCCCGGACGGATTAATGAACACTGAAGCTTTCTTT.

This rearrangement joins TRBV6-1 to TRBJ1-4, with D unresolved. The V end was cut by 1 base, the J end by 6 bases, with 15 bases between. The CDR3 has 16 residues. Germline assignment: CDR1 MNHNS and CDR2 SASEGT. CDR3 in DNA: TGTGCCAGCAGTGAAGGGTCCTACAGAAATTATGAAAAACTGTTTTTT. This codes for CASSEGSYRNYEKLFF.